This is a list of T cell receptor beta chains from one sample in a study of shared clonotypes between healthy human individuals. TCRdb keeps only in-frame clones here, not all; method: immunoSEQ multiplex PCR. Among about 450,000 clones listed, around 80% were seen once. Sequenced sample: PBMCs. The receptors here all came from a woman aged 40 to 50 in good health. Some clones in this sample may be carry-over from other donors' samples. CDR3s include the opening cysteine and the closing phenylalanine or tryptophan. A D gene is named only where the DNA matches it firmly. The size field is filled for only some rows; it gives once, few, many or a size class.

>.|13|TRBJ1-2|.|TRBV7-3
TGTGCCAGCAGCTTAATTTCAGGGGATGGCTACACCTTC
CASSLISGDGYTF
>TRBD2|15|TRBJ2-3|.|TRBV18
TGTGCCAGCTCACCTACTAGCGGGAGTACAGATACGCAGTATTTT
CASSPTSGSTDTQYF
>TRBD2|14|TRBJ2-7|.|TRBV19
TGTGCCAGTAGTATTCTAGCGGGAGTCGGTGAGCAGTACTTC
CASSILAGVGEQYF
>.|15|TRBJ2-5|.|TRBV18
TGTGCCAGCTCACCGGCCAAGGGGGATCAAGAGACCCAGTACTTC
CASSPAKGDQETQYF
>TRBD2|16|TRBJ2-1|.|TRBV11-2
TGTGCCAGCAGCACTGGACTAGCGGTAGTAGGCTATGAGCAGTTCTTC
CASSTGLAVVGYEQFF
>TRBD2|15|TRBJ2-7|.|TRBV7-2
TGTGCCAGCAGCTGGGGACTAGCGGGCTCCTACGAGCAGTACTTC
CASSWGLAGSYEQYF
>TRBD1|15|TRBJ2-2|.|TRBV27
TGTGCCAGCAGTCCGGGACAGGGGATATACGGGGAGCTGTTTTTT
CASSPGQGIYGELFF
>.|14|TRBJ2-5|.|TRBV5-5
TGTGCCAGCAGCTTGGTTACACAAGGGGAGACCCAGTACTTC
CASSLVTQGETQYF
>.|16|TRBJ2-7|.|TRBV4-2
TGTGCCAGCAGCCAATTGCTAGTTCTATTTAGGAACGAGCAGTACTTC
CASSQLLVLFRNEQYF
>TRBD1|15|TRBJ2-7|.|TRBV5-1
TGCGCCAGCAGTTCCCCGACAGGGGGATCCTACGAGCAGTACTTC
CASSSPTGGSYEQYF
>.|15|TRBJ1-2|.|TRBV29-1
TGCAGCGTTGAAGATCGAGGCAGTACTAACTATGGCTACACCTTC
CSVEDRGSTNYGYTF
>TRBD2|15|TRBJ2-1|.|TRBV6-5
TGTGCCAGCAGTTATCAAGCGGGAATCTACAATGAGCAGTTCTTC
CASSYQAGIYNEQFF
>TRBD1|14|TRBJ1-1|.|TRBV29-1
TGCAGCGTTAAACAGGGGGCCCCGAACACTGAAGCTTTCTTT
CSVKQGAPNTEAFF
>TRBD1|15|TRBJ1-1|.|TRBV6-6
TGTGCCAGCAGTCCGACAGGGGGCGCCGTCACTGAAGCTTTCTTT
CASSPTGGAVTEAFF
>.|14|TRBJ2-7|few|TRBV27
TGTGCCAGCAGTTTTTCGGACGGCCCCTACGAGCAGTACTTC
CASSFSDGPYEQYF
>TRBD1|15|TRBJ1-5|few|TRBV7-8
TGTGCCAGCAGCTCCGGGGACAGGCTTCTTTCGCCCCAGCATTTT
CASSSGDRLLSPQHF
>.|14|TRBJ2-3|.|TRBV4-1
TGCGCCAGCAGCCAAGTGGGGGATCCAGATACGCAGTATTTT
CASSQVGDPDTQYF
>.|17|TRBJ2-1|few|TRBV5-1
TGCGCCAGCAGCTTGTGGGCTAGCGTATCAACCTACAATGAGCAGTTCTTC
CASSLWASVSTYNEQFF
>TRBD2|14|TRBJ2-7|once|TRBV2
TGTGCCAGCAGTGACATCAGCGGGAGCAACGAGCAGTACTTC
CASSDISGSNEQYF
>.|17|TRBJ2-7|.|TRBV6-1
TGTGCCAGCAGTGACGAAGGAGGGCAGGGACCTTCCTACGAGCAGTACTTC
CASSDEGGQGPSYEQYF
>TRBD1|13|TRBJ2-7|once|TRBV6-1
TGTGCCAGAGGGGACAGGGGGCTCTACGAGCAGTACTTC
CARGDRGLYEQYF
>TRBD2|17|TRBJ2-3|.|TRBV10-2
TGCGCCAGCAGTGAGTCGACCGGGACTAGCGGGGAGGATACGCAGTATTTT
CASSESTGTSGEDTQYF
>.|16|TRBJ2-2|.|TRBV18
TGTGCCAGCTCACCACGTGCAGGGGCGGCATCCGGGGAGCTGTTTTTT
CASSPRAGAASGELFF
>TRBD2|17|TRBJ2-5|.|TRBV5-1
TGCGCCAGCAGCTTGGGACTAGCGGGAGTCGGGGCAGAGACCCAGTACTTC
CASSLGLAGVGAETQYF
>TRBD2|14|TRBJ2-3|.|TRBV7-9
TGTGCCAGCAGGGGGACTAGCACTACAGATACGCAGTATTTT
CASRGTSTTDTQYF
>.|18|TRBJ1-2|once|TRBV12-1
TGTGCCAGCAGCCCCACGTTTTGGGGGACACTCGGCGACTATGGCTACACCTTC
CASSPTFWGTLGDYGYTF
>TRBD1|18|TRBJ2-1|.|TRBV10-2
TGCGCCAGCAGTGGGTTCCCTGGTGCAGGGGGCGGGGTGGGTGAGCAGTTCTTC
CASSGFPGAGGGVGEQFF
>.|16|TRBJ1-1|.|TRBV2
TGTGCCAGCACCATTCGGGGGGCGAAGAGTGGGACTGAAGCTTTCTTT
CASTIRGAKSGTEAFF
>TRBD1|16|TRBJ1-6|.|TRBV5-1
TGCGCCAGCAGCTCGACAGGGTTCCCTCGGGATTCACCCCTCCACTTT
CASSSTGFPRDSPLHF
>.|14|TRBJ2-5|medium-sized|TRBV30
TGTGCCTGGAGTGTAATCGGCAACCTTGGGACCCAGTACTTC
CAWSVIGNLGTQYF
>TRBD1|16|TRBJ1-1|.|TRBV18
TGTGCCAGCTCACCTACAACAGGGGGCGGATACACTGAAGCTTTCTTT
CASSPTTGGGYTEAFF
>TRBD1|15|TRBJ1-4|once|TRBV5-8
TGTGCCAGCAACTACAGGGGGAAAAGTAATGAAAAACTGTTTTTT
CASNYRGKSNEKLFF
>.|12|TRBJ2-7|.|TRBV7-8
TGTGCCAGCATCTCAGGCGGCTACGAGCAGTACTTC
CASISGGYEQYF
>.|14|TRBJ1-1|.|TRBV9
TGTGCCAGCAGCGTAGCTCAGGGGAACACTGAAGCTTTCTTT
CASSVAQGNTEAFF
>.|13|TRBJ2-3|.|TRBV6-6
TGTGCCAGCAGTAACCCAGGCACAGATACGCAGTATTTT
CASSNPGTDTQYF
>.|16|TRBJ2-1|.|TRBV29-1
TGCAGCGTTGAAGAGGGGGGAGGGGGCTCCTACAATGAGCAGTTCTTC
CSVEEGGGGSYNEQFF
>TRBD2|15|TRBJ2-7|.|TRBV5-4
TGTGCCAGCAGCTCGGGCGGGAGCAAGGTCTACGAGCAGTACTTC
CASSSGGSKVYEQYF
>TRBD1|14|TRBJ1-2|.|TRBV5-1
TGCGCCAGCAGCCCGGACAGGGATCGGGGAGGCTACACCTTC
CASSPDRDRGGYTF
>.|15|TRBJ1-4|.|TRBV4-1
TGCGCCAGCAGCCCTATAGGGACCGGTAATGAAAAACTGTTTTTT
CASSPIGTGNEKLFF
>.|11|TRBJ1-2|.|TRBV29-1
TGCAGCGTTGAAGAGGGAGGTGGCTACACCTTC
CSVEEGGGYTF
>TRBD1|14|TRBJ2-7|.|TRBV5-1
TGCGCCAGCAGCTCGACAGGGGGGTCCTACGAGCAGTACTTC
CASSSTGGSYEQYF
>.|13|TRBJ2-7|.|TRBV9
TGTGCCAGCAGCGTAGGGGTCTTGGGGGAGCAGTACTTC
CASSVGVLGEQYF
>.|15|TRBJ2-7|.|TRBV4-1
TGCGCCAGCAGCCCCCGGTGGGGGGATTCTGGCGAGCAGTACTTC
CASSPRWGDSGEQYF
>.|14|TRBJ1-1|many|TRBV28
TGTGCCAGCAGCCGCGGGACACGCCACACTGAAGCTTTCTTT
CASSRGTRHTEAFF
>.|12|TRBJ2-7|.|TRBV6-1
TGTGCCAGCAGTGAAACGACACACGAGCAGTACTTC
CASSETTHEQYF
>.|12|TRBJ2-2|.|TRBV9
TGTGCCAGCAGCATAGGGACCGGGGAGCTGTTTTTT
CASSIGTGELFF
>.|11|TRBJ1-4|.|TRBV29-1
TGCAGCGTTGAACAGGGCGAAAAACTGTTTTTT
CSVEQGEKLFF
>.|13|TRBJ1-2|.|TRBV27
TGTGCCAGCAGTTCTGACCGTTCTGTTGGCTACACCTTC
CASSSDRSVGYTF
>.|12|TRBJ1-1|.|TRBV29-1
TGCAGCGTTGGACCCGGAGGGACTGAAGCTTTCTTT
CSVGPGGTEAFF
>.|14|TRBJ1-1|.|TRBV9
TGTGCCAGCAATGAGCGGGGGTTGGGCACTGAAGCTTTCTTT
CASNERGLGTEAFF
>.|15|TRBJ2-1|.|TRBV6-6
TGTGCCAGCAGTCAAGGGGCGGGATGGTTCATTGAGCAGTTCTTC
CASSQGAGWFIEQFF
>TRBD2|15|TRBJ2-7|.|TRBV18
TGTGCCAGCTCACCGAATGGCCAGACTAGCGGGGAGCAGTACTTC
CASSPNGQTSGEQYF
>.|14|TRBJ2-3|.|TRBV19
TGTGCCAGTAGGTGGCGGGGGCGCTCAGATACGCAGTATTTT
CASRWRGRSDTQYF
>TRBD2|16|TRBJ2-3|.|TRBV7-3
TGTGCCAGCAGCTTAGCGGCTAGCGGTAGCACAGATACGCAGTATTTT
CASSLAASGSTDTQYF
>.|14|TRBJ2-1|.|TRBV11-2
TGTGCCAGCAGCTTAGATAGGGGAGCCCATGAGCAGTTCTTC
CASSLDRGAHEQFF
>TRBD2|16|TRBJ2-7|.|TRBV4-2
TGTGCCAGCAGCCAAGATGCCGGGGGGGCCCTCTACGAGCAGTACTTC
CASSQDAGGALYEQYF
>TRBD1|14|TRBJ1-3|.|TRBV7-6
TGTGCCAGCAGCTTAGCGGGACAGGGGAACACCATATATTTT
CASSLAGQGNTIYF
>.|14|TRBJ2-7|.|TRBV6-6
TGTGCCAGCACCCCACCGGGGGGCGCCTACGAGCAGTACTTC
CASTPPGGAYEQYF
>TRBD1|14|TRBJ2-7|.|TRBV6-4
TGTGCCAGCAGTCCGGACAGGAGTACCTACGAGCAGTACTTC
CASSPDRSTYEQYF
>.|15|TRBJ2-7|.|TRBV27
TGTGCCAGCAGTTCCCCCGGCAGGGCCTCCTACGAGCAGTACTTC
CASSSPGRASYEQYF